These T cell receptor beta chains were read from a single sample in a study of CD8+CD57+ T cells in acquired aplastic anemia. TCRdb independently ran MiXCR on the reads; one entry per CDR3 protein. The data show under 250,000 distinct CDR3 sequences, 55% to 65% seen once. Sequencing was performed on sorted CD4+, CD8+, or CD8+CD57+ T cells (not recorded which) from PBMCs. The source is a human donor with aplastic anemia. Each CDR3 is given with its conserved first and last residue. The D gene is left open where the match is weak. Clone sizes are given selectively: once, few, many, or a class where the clone is expanded.

J gene	clone size	D gene	V gene	CDR3 protein	CDR3 DNA
TRBJ2-7	.	.	TRBV7-3	CASSLTGTASSYEQYF	TGTGCCAGCAGCTTAACGGGCACAGCGAGCTCCTACGAGCAGTACTTC
TRBJ2-1	.	TRBD1	TRBV19	CASSQGQGSIYNEQFF	TGTGCCAGTAGCCAAGGACAGGGATCGATCTACAATGAGCAGTTCTTC
TRBJ2-1	many	TRBD1	TRBV7-3	CASSYGTGYNEQFF	TGTGCCAGCAGCTACGGGACAGGGTACAATGAGCAGTTCTTC
TRBJ1-2	.	.	TRBV12-5	CASGLDWGTSDGYTF	TGTGCTAGTGGTTTGGACTGGGGGACAAGCGACGGCTACACCTTC
TRBJ2-7	.	TRBD1	TRBV2	CASSHGQGAYEQYF	TGTGCCAGCAGCCACGGACAGGGGGCCTACGAGCAGTACTTC
TRBJ1-3	many	TRBD1	TRBV12-3/TRBV12-4	CASSPDRVTGNTIYF	TGTGCCAGCAGCCCAGACAGGGTGACTGGAAACACCATATATTTT
TRBJ2-7	.	TRBD1	TRBV20-1	CSARGGTARNEQYF	TGCAGTGCTAGAGGAGGGACAGCCCGAAACGAGCAGTACTTC
TRBJ1-1	.	.	TRBV15	CATRRELGTEASF	TGTGCCACAAGGCGGGAGCTAGGCACTGAAGCTTCCTTT
TRBJ1-1	.	TRBD1	TRBV7-3	CASSWTGSSNTEAFF	TGTGCCAGCAGTTGGACAGGATCTTCGAACACTGAAGCTTTCTTT
TRBJ1-2	.	.	TRBV20-1	CSARDLRGANYGYTF	TGCAGTGCTAGAGATCTAAGGGGGGCTAACTATGGCTACACCTTC
TRBJ2-1	few	TRBD2	TRBV20-1	CSARGIAGNYNEQFF	TGCAGTGCTAGAGGCATAGCGGGAAACTACAATGAGCAGTTCTTC
TRBJ2-5	.	TRBD1	TRBV24-1	CATSDAGQGVETQYF	TGTGCCACCAGTGATGCGGGACAGGGTGTTGAGACCCAGTACTTC
TRBJ1-1	.	.	TRBV29-1	CSVERDITEAFF	TGCAGCGTTGAAAGGGACATCACTGAAGCTTTCTTT
TRBJ2-5	.	.	TRBV7-7	CASGPSSLSPQYF	TGTGCTAGCGGCCCTTCGTCCCTTTCTCCCCAGTACTTC
TRBJ1-5	.	.	TRBV10-1	CASSESWAGASNQPQHF	TGCGCCAGCAGTGAGTCCTGGGCAGGGGCGAGCAATCAGCCCCAGCATTTT
TRBJ2-7	.	TRBD2	TRBV7-2	CASSFRTRLRLPYEQYF	TGTGCCAGCAGCTTTAGGACTAGACTACGACTCCCTTACGAGCAGTACTTC
TRBJ2-5	.	TRBD2	TRBV5-1	CASSSGTTGFQETQYF	TGCGCCAGCAGCTCCGGGACTACTGGGTTCCAAGAGACCCAGTACTTC
TRBJ2-3	.	TRBD2	TRBV7-2	CASSLGTSGTDTQYF	TGTGCCAGCAGCTTAGGGACTAGCGGTACAGATACGCAGTATTTT
TRBJ1-2	.	.	TRBV14	CASSQRLGGGYTF	TGTGCCAGCAGCCAAAGACTGGGAGGAGGCTACACCTTC
TRBJ1-1	.	.	TRBV7-3	CASASTGVTEALF	TGTGCCAGCGCCTCAACTGGGGTCACTGAAGCTCTCTTT
TRBJ1-5	.	.	TRBV7-2	CASSWGPSNQPQHF	TGTGCCAGCAGCTGGGGTCCTAGCAATCAGCCCCAGCATTTT
TRBJ2-3	few	.	TRBV7-2	CASSYAFTDTQYF	TGTGCCAGCAGCTACGCATTCACAGATACGCAGTATTTT
TRBJ1-1	.	TRBD1	TRBV5-1	CASRLWTGGTEAFF	TGCGCCAGCAGACTTTGGACAGGGGGCACTGAAGCTTTCTTT
TRBJ1-2	.	.	TRBV15	CATSPQFVSDGYTF	TGTGCCACCAGCCCACAATTTGTATCTGATGGCTACACCTTC
TRBJ2-7	.	.	TRBV9	CASSVGGHVYEQYF	TGTGCCAGCAGCGTAGGGGGGCACGTCTACGAGCAGTACTTC
TRBJ1-1	.	.	TRBV9	CASSKRTVSTNTEAFF	TGTGCCAGCAGCAAGAGGACAGTGAGCACTAACACTGAAGCTTTCTTT
TRBJ2-6	.	.	TRBV12-3/TRBV12-4	CASSLAGASGANVLTF	TGTGCCAGCAGTTTAGCAGGGGCCTCTGGGGCCAACGTCCTGACTTTC
TRBJ1-1	many	.	TRBV9	CASSAKDGGFGAFF	TGTGCCAGCAGCGCGAAAGACGGGGGTTTCGGAGCTTTCTTT
TRBJ2-2	.	TRBD1	TRBV2	CASSPDRVSTGELFF	TGTGCCAGCAGTCCAGACAGGGTGAGCACCGGGGAGCTGTTTTTT
TRBJ1-2	few	.	TRBV30	CAWSGAWNYGYTF	TGTGCCTGGAGTGGGGCCTGGAACTATGGCTACACCTTC
TRBJ1-2	.	.	TRBV11-2	CASSFGVVGGYTF	TGTGCCAGCAGCTTTGGCGTAGTGGGCGGCTACACCTTC
TRBJ1-5	many	.	TRBV28	CASSLRGVVKPQHF	TGTGCCAGCAGTTTGCGGGGGGTCGTGAAGCCCCAGCATTTT
TRBJ2-1	.	TRBD1	TRBV11-2	CASSLSGTGGNEQFF	TGTGCCAGCAGCTTATCCGGGACAGGGGGCAATGAGCAGTTCTTC